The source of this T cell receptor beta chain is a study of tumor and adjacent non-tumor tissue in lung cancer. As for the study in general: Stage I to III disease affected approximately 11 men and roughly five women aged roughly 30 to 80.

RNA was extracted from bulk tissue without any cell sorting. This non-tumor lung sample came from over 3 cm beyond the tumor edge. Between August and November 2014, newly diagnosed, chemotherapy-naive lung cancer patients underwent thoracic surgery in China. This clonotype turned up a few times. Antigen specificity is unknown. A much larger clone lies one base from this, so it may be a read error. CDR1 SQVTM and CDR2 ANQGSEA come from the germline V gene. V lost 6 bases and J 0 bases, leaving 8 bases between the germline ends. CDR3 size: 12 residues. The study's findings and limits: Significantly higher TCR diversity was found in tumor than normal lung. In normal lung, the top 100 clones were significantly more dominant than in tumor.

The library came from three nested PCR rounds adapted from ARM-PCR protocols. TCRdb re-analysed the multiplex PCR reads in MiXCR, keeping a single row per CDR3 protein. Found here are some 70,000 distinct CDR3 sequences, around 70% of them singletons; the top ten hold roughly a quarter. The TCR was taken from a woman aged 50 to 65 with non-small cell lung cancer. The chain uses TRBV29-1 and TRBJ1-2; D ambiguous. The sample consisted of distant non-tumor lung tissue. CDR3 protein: CSVTASNYGYTF. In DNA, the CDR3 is TGCAGCGTCACCGCCTCTAACTATGGCTACACCTTC. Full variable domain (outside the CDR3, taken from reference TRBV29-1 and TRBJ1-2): SAVISQKPSRDICQRGTSLTIQCQVDSQVTMMFWYRQQPGQSLTLIATANQGSEATYESGFVIDKFPISRPNLTFSTLTVSNMSPEDSSIYLCSVTASNYGYTFGSGTRLTVV.